This T cell receptor beta chain was sequenced in a study of OX40 agonist ivuxolimab in advanced cancers. The V end was cut by 5 bases, the J end by 6 bases, with 17 bases between. The CDR3 totals 16 residues. Looked up from germline, CDR1 is MNHEY and CDR2 is SMNVEV (reference sequence). Assay used: immunoSEQ multiplex PCR; TCRdb lists only in-frame clones, some missing. The top ten clones hold about 8.2% of a sample with around 67,000 clones, 70% to 90% of them seen once. The chain links TRBV27 to TRBJ1-6, with D maybe TRBD1 (6 bases). The TCR was taken from an adult with an advanced solid tumor such as melanoma, head and neck, liver or kidney cancer. The source was CD4+ or CD8+ T cells sorted from blood, collected in a trial of the OX40 agonist ivuxolimab. Here the CDR3 DNA reads TGTGCCAGCAGTACAACAGGGTCTTTGACTAATTCACCCCTCCACTTT. Translating it yields CASSTTGSLTNSPLHF.